These 26 T cell receptor beta chains came from one sample sequenced in a study of T cell responses to AZD1222 COVID-19 vaccine. The assay was immunoSEQ multiplex PCR, and TCRdb's table has in-frame clones only and misses some. Seen here are some 150,000 clones, over 75% observed once, and the top ten hold about 1.7%. The sample here was peripheral blood, taken on day 0 of AZD1222 vaccination. Receptors originate from an adult in good health.

The V and J genes are TRBV4-1 and TRBJ1-1; no clear D gene. V lost 3 bases, J lost 0 bases, and 11 bases lay in between. From germline, CDR1 is MGHRA and CDR2 YSYEKL. CDR3 length equals 15 residues. The CDR3 here is CASSQGGTMNTEAFF. CDR3 sequence (DNA): TGCGCCAGCAGCCAGGGCGGCACGATGAACACTGAAGCTTTCTTT.

This sequence joins TRBV19 and TRBJ1-5; D is unclear. Germline V gene data show CDR1 as LNHDA and CDR2 as SQIVND (reference sequence). V was shortened by 7 bases and J by 1 base, with 11 bases between the two germline ends. The CDR3 sequence is 14 residues long. Here the CDR3 reads CASNWGESNQPQHF. The CDR3 DNA is TGTGCCAGTAACTGGGGTGAGAGCAATCAGCCCCAGCATTTT.

This chain joins TRBV4-1 and TRBJ1-1; D perhaps matches TRBD1 (5 bases). Trimming pared 1 base from V and 8 bases from J, leaving 17 bases between. The germline gives CDR1 MGHRA, CDR2 YSYEKL. The CDR3 is 15 residues long. The CDR3 DNA reads as TGCGCCAGCAGCCAAGTGGGGCCTTGGGGAGGCGAAGCTTTCTTT. Protein sequence: CASSQVGPWGGEAFF.

The CDR3 DNA reads as TGTGCCAGCAGCTTTCGGACAGAGAGAGAACTAAAACCTAACTATGGCTACACCTTC. Its protein is CASSFRTERELKPNYGYTF. This chain uses TRBV7-8 with TRBJ1-2; tentative D call: TRBD1 (6 bases). From germline, CDR1 is SGHVS and CDR2 FQNEAQ. The CDR3 spans 19 residues. Trimming left V 3 bases short and J 0 bases short, with 23 bases between.

J is TRBJ2-7 and V is TRBV25-1, with D possibly being TRBD1 or TRBD2 (5 bases each). The V end was cut by 4 bases, the J end by 4 bases, with 8 bases between. The CDR3 sequence is 12 residues long. Per germline, CDR1 MGHDK and CDR2 SYGVNS. CDR3 in DNA: TGTGCCAGCAGTGGGGACCTTTACGAGCAGTACTTC. Translating it yields CASSGDLYEQYF.

The chain combines TRBV7-2 with TRBJ1-1; TRBD1 is a possible D gene (5 bases). CDR3 length: 13 residues. Between the trimmed V and J ends, which lost 6 bases and 1 base, there was a span of 9 bases. Germline CDR1 reads SGHTA; CDR2 reads FQGNSA. CDR3 DNA sequence: TGTGCCAGCAGATTTGGGGGGAACACTGAAGCTTTCTTT. As protein: CASRFGGNTEAFF.

The chain combines TRBV24-1 with TRBJ2-5; a weak D match, TRBD1 (5 bases). Germline loops: CDR1 KGHDR, CDR2 SFDVKD. The ends were cut back, 2 bases at V and 4 bases at J, with 13 bases in the middle. This CDR3 has 15 residues. The CDR3 spells CATSDSSAGLETQYF. Written as DNA, the CDR3 is TGTGCCACCAGTGATTCGTCGGCAGGGCTAGAGACCCAGTACTTC.

This clone has a single count. This rearrangement joins TRBV4-3 to TRBJ1-1; a weak D match, TRBD1 (6 bases). V was cut by 0 bases and J by 3 bases, with 11 bases left in between. The CDR3 is made up of 15 amino acids. The germline V gene encodes CDR1 LGHNA and CDR2 YSLEER. CDR3 region: CASSQDGGRDTEAFF. The DNA of the CDR3 is TGCGCCAGCAGCCAAGATGGGGGGCGGGACACTGAAGCTTTCTTT.

The chain joins TRBV18 to TRBJ2-1; the match to TRBD2 covers 10 bases. The CDR3 is 16 amino acids. The J segment lost 9 bases and the V segment lost 4 bases, leaving 12 bases of the junction unmatched. Looked up from germline, CDR1 is KGHSH and CDR2 is LQKENI. CDR3 sequence (DNA): TGTGCCAGCTCACAACGGGGGCTAGCGGGAGACGTTGAGCAGTTCTTC. Its protein is CASSQRGLAGDVEQFF.

The chain has TRBV12-3 or TRBV12-4 and TRBJ2-1, with D maybe TRBD1 (6 bases). Trimming cost V 6 bases and J 8 bases, with 14 bases left between them. The CDR3 is made up of 13 amino acids. This CDR3 is CASSRDAGDEQFF. CDR3 nucleotides: TGTGCCAGCAGCCGGGACGCAGGGGATGAGCAGTTCTTC.

As DNA, the CDR3 is TGTGCCATCAGGGCTTCGTCAGGCGCCGATTACAATGAGCAGTTCTTC. Translated, it gives CAIRASSGADYNEQFF. This chain uses TRBV10-3 with TRBJ2-1; D not resolved. This CDR3 is built from 16 residues. CDR1 is ENHRY, CDR2 SYGVKD, per germline. The germline V and J ends were trimmed by 6 bases and 4 bases, with 19 bases remaining between them.

V and J are TRBV29-1 and TRBJ2-2; D might be TRBD2 (6 bases). Per the germline V gene, CDR1 is SQVTM and CDR2 is ANQGSEA. The CDR3 is 13 residues long. CDR3 coding DNA: TGCAGTACGAGACTAGCGAACACCGGGGAGCTGTTTTTT. Amino acids: CSTRLANTGELFF.

The table lists this clone with a few counts. The genes are TRBV7-6 and TRBJ2-3, with D perhaps being TRBD1 or TRBD2 (5 bases each). Germline V CDR1 and CDR2: SGHVS, FNYEAQ. V lost 2 bases, J lost 2 bases, and 11 bases lay in between. The CDR3 totals 15 residues. The CDR3 nucleotides read TGTGCCAGCAGCTTAAACTCCGGGACCACAGATACGCAGTATTTT. Its protein product is CASSLNSGTTDTQYF. Full variable domain (outside the CDR3, taken from reference TRBV7-6 and TRBJ2-3): GAGVSQSPRYKVTKRGQDVALRCDPISGHVSLYWYRQALGQGPEFLTYFNYEAQQDKSGLPNDRFSAERPEGSISTLTIQRTEQRDSAMYRCASSLNSGTTDTQYFGPGTRLTVL.

This clone has only one observation. The J gene is TRBJ1-5, the V gene TRBV27; D may be TRBD1 (5 bases). Trimming cost V 2 bases and J 0 bases, with 5 bases left between them. Germline lookup yields CDR1 MNHEY and CDR2 SMNVEV (reference sequence). The CDR3 extends over 14 amino acids. The CDR3 protein is CASSLGTSNQPQHF. The CDR3 coding sequence is TGTGCCAGCAGTTTAGGGACTAGCAATCAGCCCCAGCATTTT.

The genes are TRBV27 and TRBJ2-1, with 10 bases lining up with TRBD2. Germline assignment: CDR1 MNHEY and CDR2 SMNVEV (reference sequence). The V and J ends lost 5 bases and 5 bases, in that order; junction bases with no gene match: 9. The CDR3 is made up of 16 amino acids. CDR3 in amino acids: CASSNLKAGGNNEQFF. The CDR3 region has the DNA TGTGCCAGCAGTAACCTAAAAGCGGGAGGGAACAATGAGCAGTTCTTC.

V is TRBV19 and J is TRBJ2-1; weak D call: TRBD1 (5 bases). This CDR3 has 15 residues. The germline V gene has CDR1 LNHDA and CDR2 SQIVND (reference sequence). Trimming took 4 bases from V and 7 from J, leaving 17 bases between them. CDR3 coding DNA: TGTGCCAGTAGTACCTATAAAGGGGAAAGGAATGAGCAGTTCTTC. Translation gives CASSTYKGERNEQFF.

The genes are TRBV5-6 and TRBJ1-5; D gene unclear. Germline loops: CDR1 SGHDT, CDR2 YYEEEE. This CDR3 region has 16 residues. V lost 1 base, J lost 3 bases, and 14 bases lay in between. This CDR3 is CASSLFEGMNNQPQHF. As DNA, the CDR3 is TGTGCCAGCAGCTTGTTTGAAGGGATGAACAATCAGCCCCAGCATTTT.

The J gene is TRBJ2-1, the V gene TRBV2, with 9 bases fitting TRBD2. The CDR3 totals 15 residues. The V gene end was trimmed by 5 bases and the J gene end by 4 bases; junction bases not matched to a gene: 6. Germline V gives CDR1 SNHLY, CDR2 FYNNEI. CDR3 in amino acids: CASSRLAESYNEQFF. The CDR3 DNA is TGTGCCAGCAGTAGACTAGCGGAAAGTTACAATGAGCAGTTCTTC.

Details on this clone: An end of the junction does not agree with germline; a read error may underlie this. This chain uses TRBV4-2 with TRBJ1-2, with D hard to call. The CDR3 is 15 residues long. Per the germline V gene, CDR1 is LGHNA and CDR2 is YNFKEQ. The CDR3 nucleotides are TGTGCCAGCAGCCAAGATTATGCCCTAGACTACGGCTACACCTTC. The encoded protein is CASSQDYALDYGYTF.

The gene calls are TRBV24-1 and TRBJ2-2; 9 bases are shared with TRBD1. The CDR3 loop spans 14 amino acids. With 3 bases clipped from V and 6 bases from J, the junction kept 1 base outside the gene matches. CDR1 is KGHDR and CDR2 is SFDVKD in the germline V gene. The CDR3 DNA follows: TGTGCCACCAGTGATGACAGGGGGGCCGGGGAGCTGTTTTTT. Its protein product is CATSDDRGAGELFF.

The J gene is TRBJ1-4, the V gene TRBV5-6; weak D call: TRBD1 (5 bases). Trimming stripped 4 bases from V and 11 bases from J, with 15 bases between. Germline values: CDR1 SGHDT, CDR2 YYEEEE. The CDR3 runs 13 residues. The CDR3 sequence: CASSPRDQRKLFF. The DNA for the CDR3 is TGTGCCAGCAGCCCCCGGGACCAGCGTAAACTGTTTTTT.

J is TRBJ1-4 and V is TRBV10-2, with TRBD1 as a possible D gene (5 bases). The CDR3 spans 15 residues. Germline CDR1 WSHSY, CDR2 SAAADI. Trimming removed 3 bases from V and 8 bases from J, with 16 bases in between. For the CDR3, the DNA is TGCGCCAGCAGTGAAATGGCGGGACGGATAGAAAAACTGTTTTTT. This sequence encodes CASSEMAGRIEKLFF.

V usage is TRBV28 and J usage is TRBJ1-2; D is unclear. The CDR3 sequence is 14 residues long. Germline V gene data show CDR1 as MDHEN and CDR2 as SYDVKM. With 5 bases removed from V and 4 bases from J, the gap between germline ends came to 14 bases. The CDR3 bases are TGTGCCAGCAGTCCCCTGTTTGGCGCCTATGGCTACACCTTC. It specifies CASSPLFGAYGYTF.

About this clone: The junction differs from germline at one of its ends, possibly a read error. V is TRBV7-3 and J is TRBJ2-7; tentatively, D is TRBD2 (6 bases). This CDR3 is 13 amino acids long. The germline CDR1 and CDR2 sequences are SGHTA and FQGTGA. The CDR3 sequence is CASSTFSGEAAIF. Written as DNA, the CDR3 is TGTGCCAGCAGTACATTCTCGGGGGAGGCTGCGATCTTC.

The chain combines TRBV27 with TRBJ2-1; D might be TRBD2 (6 bases). Between the trimmed V and J ends, which lost 2 bases and 4 bases, there was a span of 15 bases. Germline V gives CDR1 MNHEY, CDR2 SMNVEV (reference sequence). The CDR3 has 16 amino acids. CDR3 in amino acids: CASSLGASALYNEQFF. In DNA form, the CDR3 reads TGTGCCAGCAGTTTAGGGGCTAGCGCGTTATACAATGAGCAGTTCTTC.

The rearrangement joins TRBV7-2 to TRBJ1-5, with D unresolved. The V end was cut by 1 base, the J end by 1 base, with 8 bases between. The CDR3 has 15 residues. Germline CDR1 is SGHTA and CDR2 is FQGNSA. The chain's CDR3 is CASSLVTFSNQPQHF. DNA for the CDR3: TGTGCCAGCAGCTTAGTCACCTTCAGCAATCAGCCCCAGCATTTT.